A single sample gave rise to the 18 T cell receptor beta chains below, sequenced in a study of a mutant IDH1 vaccine in newly diagnosed glioma. Antigens for these TCRs are unknown. Regarding time point: week 35, safety follow-up. Vaccinated patients received 300 ug of mutant IDH1 20-mer peptide per dose, with topical imiquimod. Data came from immunoSEQ multiplex PCR; TCRdb stores just in-frame clones and leaves some out. The data hold tens of thousands of clones, with 85% to 90% observed a single time. Here the sequenced sample was PBMCs, taken from a glioma patient whose treatment included an IDH1 peptide vaccine. The receptors shown here come from a man aged 25-40 years with glioma.

This chain joins TRBV27 and TRBJ1-6, with no clear D. The CDR3 runs to 15 residues. The germline V and J ends were trimmed by 3 bases and 3 bases, with 9 bases remaining between them. Germline V gene sequence: CDR1 MNHEY, CDR2 SMNVEV (reference sequence). The CDR3 here is CASSFISFYNSPLHF. CDR3 DNA: TGTGCCAGCAGTTTCATTAGCTTCTATAATTCACCCCTCCACTTT.

This chain connects TRBV6-5 to TRBJ2-1; 11 bases agree with TRBD2. Trimming took 6 bases from V and 5 from J; bases not matched to a gene: 3. CDR1 and CDR2 from the germline V gene are MNHEY and SVGAGI. The CDR3 length is 14 residues. In DNA, the CDR3 is TGTGCCAGCAGGGGACTAGCGGATCACAATGAGCAGTTCTTC. Translation gives CASRGLADHNEQFF.

The gene calls are TRBV9 and TRBJ1-4, with 9 bases identical to TRBD1. Trimming at V came to 7 bases and at J to 8 bases, leaving 9 bases not matched to a gene. The CDR3 spans 14 residues. Germline CDR1 and CDR2: SGDLS and YYNGEE. CDR3 amino acids: CASASQGAGEKLFF. The CDR3 nucleotides read TGTGCCAGCGCATCACAGGGGGCAGGGGAAAAACTGTTTTTT.

The V call is TRBV4-1, the J call TRBJ2-3; weak D call: TRBD2 (6 bases). Trimming removed 4 bases at V and 2 bases at J, with 13 bases between. There are 15 residues in the CDR3. Germline loops: CDR1 MGHRA, CDR2 YSYEKL. CDR3 bases: TGCGCCAGCAGCCCGTCTAGCGCCCACACAGATACGCAGTATTTT. Its translation: CASSPSSAHTDTQYF.

This clone was counted a few times. V usage is TRBV6-1 and J usage is TRBJ1-5, with a weak D call TRBD1 (5 bases). This CDR3 has 13 residues. From germline, CDR1 is MNHNS and CDR2 SASEGT. V was trimmed by 3 bases and J by 4 bases, leaving 7 bases between them. The CDR3 loop reads CASSEGPNQPQHF. The CDR3 DNA is TGTGCCAGCAGTGAGGGACCGAATCAGCCCCAGCATTTT.

The rearrangement links TRBV4-3 to TRBJ2-1; TRBD2 aligns across 11 bases. The germline V gene encodes CDR1 LGHNA and CDR2 YSLEER. The CDR3 extends over 17 amino acids. Trimming took 4 bases from V and 9 from J; bases not matched to a gene: 14. DNA of the CDR3: TGCGCCAGCAGCCGCTCCCCCGCTAGCGGGGGGAGGAGTGAGCAGTTCTTC. Translation: CASSRSPASGGRSEQFF.

This clone was seen only a few times. V usage is TRBV30 and J usage is TRBJ1-1; D is unresolved. The CDR3 is made up of 13 amino acids. The germline V and J ends were trimmed by 5 bases and 1 base, with 11 bases remaining between them. Germline V gene lookup returns CDR1 GTSNPN and CDR2 SVGIG (reference sequence). CDR3 sequence reads: CAWGRGKNTEAFF. Here the CDR3 DNA reads TGTGCCTGGGGGCGTGGGAAGAACACTGAAGCTTTCTTT.

This clone was picked up a small number of times. The CDR3 DNA reads TGTGCCAGCAGCTCCACGGTCTGGGACGAGCAGTACTTC. This gives the protein CASSSTVWDEQYF. The chain has TRBV7-2 and TRBJ2-7; unclear D gene. The CDR3 is made up of 13 amino acids. Germline V gene lookup returns CDR1 SGHTA and CDR2 FQGNSA. The V end lost 4 bases, the J end lost 5 bases, and 12 bases lay between the germline ends.

The CDR3 protein is CASSQSQGTYEQYF. Written as DNA, the CDR3 is TGTGCCAGCTCACAGTCGCAGGGCACCTACGAGCAGTACTTC. The J gene is TRBJ2-7, the V gene TRBV18; a weak D match, TRBD1 (5 bases). The V end was cut by 4 bases, the J end by 2 bases, with 12 bases between. Per germline, CDR1 KGHSH and CDR2 LQKENI. This CDR3 is built from 14 residues.

This clone appeared once. This sequence joins TRBV7-9 and TRBJ1-1; no clear D gene. The CDR3 loop spans 13 amino acids. V lost 3 bases and J 4 bases, leaving 9 bases between the germline ends. Germline V gene data show CDR1 as SEHNR and CDR2 as FQNEAQ (reference sequence). The CDR3 is CASSLQFLTEAFF. CDR3 DNA: TGTGCCAGCAGCTTGCAGTTCCTCACTGAAGCTTTCTTT.

The rearrangement joins TRBV2 to TRBJ2-4; possibly TRBD1 for D (5 bases). Trimming took 7 bases from V and 0 from J, leaving 16 bases between them. The germline gives CDR1 SNHLY, CDR2 FYNNEI. CDR3 length equals 16 residues. CDR3 nucleotides: TGTGCCAGCATTCTCAGACAGACCCTAGCCAAAAACATTCAGTACTTC. It translates to CASILRQTLAKNIQYF. The entire variable domain, with the rest obtained from reference TRBV2 and TRBJ2-4, is as follows: EPEVTQTPSHQVTQMGQEVILRCVPISNHLYFYWYRQILGQKVEFLVSFYNNEISEKSEIFDDQFSVERPDGSNFTLKIRSTKLEDSAMYFCASILRQTLAKNIQYFGAGTRLSVL.

Written as DNA, the CDR3 is TGTGCCAGCAGCTTAGGACCCCGGGGGAATGAGCAGTTCTTC. Its translation: CASSLGPRGNEQFF. V gene TRBV11-3 combines with J gene TRBJ2-1, with D perhaps TRBD2 (6 bases). The germline V gene encodes CDR1 SGHNT and CDR2 YENEEA. The CDR3 runs to 14 residues. Trimming took off 1 base at V and 7 bases at J, with 11 bases between the two ends.

The CDR3 protein is CASSLTASGNEQFF. Written as DNA, the CDR3 is TGTGCCAGCAGCTTAACCGCCTCCGGGAATGAGCAGTTCTTC. This chain uses TRBV7-9 with TRBJ2-1; D remains unclear. V dropped 2 bases and J dropped 7 bases, with 12 bases sitting between them. The germline V gene encodes CDR1 SEHNR and CDR2 FQNEAQ (reference sequence). The CDR3 has 14 amino acids.

The genes are TRBV30 and TRBJ2-4; 7 nucleotides line up with TRBD2. The germline V gene encodes CDR1 GTSNPN and CDR2 SVGIG (reference sequence). Losses at the gene ends were 0 bases for V and 10 bases for J; bases not matched to a gene: 9. The CDR3 has 14 residues. The CDR3 protein is CAWSVTAGEGIQYF. CDR3 DNA: TGTGCCTGGAGTGTAACGGCGGGAGAAGGGATTCAGTACTTC.

This CDR3 reads CASSYKGYDEQFF. DNA of the CDR3: TGTGCCAGCAGTTACAAGGGGTACGATGAGCAGTTCTTC. The J gene is TRBJ2-1, the V gene TRBV6-6; D is perhaps TRBD1 (5 bases). The germline V and J ends were trimmed by 2 bases and 8 bases, with 10 bases remaining between them. Germline V CDR1 and CDR2: MNHNY, SVGAGI (reference sequence). The CDR3 is made up of 13 amino acids.

This chain connects TRBV28 to TRBJ2-6; TRBD1 agrees at 8 bases. CDR1 and CDR2 (germline): MDHEN, SYDVKM. There are 16 residues in the CDR3. Unmatched junction bases numbered 3, after V lost 3 bases and J lost 2 bases. CDR3 coding DNA: TGTGCCAGCAGTTTCTCACAGGGGGCTGGGGCCAACGTCCTGACTTTC. Encoded protein: CASSFSQGAGANVLTF.

The chain recombines TRBV5-1 with TRBJ2-1; D is uncertain. Germline V gene lookup returns CDR1 SGHRS and CDR2 YFSETQ. The V end lost 0 bases, the J end lost 0 bases, and 10 bases lay between the germline ends. This CDR3 has 16 residues. The CDR3 bases are TGCGCCAGCAGCTTGGGGGTTGTGGGCTCCTACAATGAGCAGTTCTTC. The encoded protein is CASSLGVVGSYNEQFF.

The chain has TRBV19 and TRBJ2-1; tentative D call: TRBD1 (6 bases). Germline V gene lookup returns CDR1 LNHDA and CDR2 SQIVND (reference sequence). V was shortened by 3 bases and J by 5 bases, with 11 bases between the two germline ends. This CDR3 contains 14 residues. The CDR3 DNA reads as TGTGCCAGTAGTATGCAGGGGCCCCACAATGAGCAGTTCTTC. It is translated as CASSMQGPHNEQFF.